This T cell receptor beta chain was identified in a study of beta chain features in type 1 diabetes. Whole-study context: Comparable age, gender and cell yields were observed in patients relative to healthy donors.

Remarks on this clone: The antigen is not known.

The authors reverse transcribed all of the isolated RNA, so sequencing captured expressed TCRB transcripts. This table comes from immunoSEQ multiplex PCR, and its TCRdb copy is limited to in-frame clones, with some not included. The repertoire holds 550,000 to 850,000 clones, roughly 12% seen once, with 0.022% in the top ten. Study-level points and caveats: Significant though moderate, a shortening of TCRB CDR3s appeared in all four CD4+ subsets of Type 1 diabetes patients. At VDJ recombination sites, type 1 diabetes patients had fewer insertions and more deleted nucleotides.

A single heparinised draw of approximately 0.12 L on average was taken per donor. Cell sorting via CD45RO/CCR7/CD25/CD127/CD95/CD27 was performed to obtain CD4+ naive, central memory, regulatory and stem cell-like memory cells. Germline values: CDR1 SGDLS, CDR2 YYNGEE. V was pared by 0 bases and J by 4 bases, with 16 bases between. The CDR3 length is 16 residues. The sequencing input was naive CD4+ T cells from blood. The gene calls are TRBV9 and TRBJ1-1; D unresolved. The TCR comes from a young man with type 1 diabetes. The CDR3 bases are TGTGCCAGCAGCGTAGTAACGATGGGCCCCCTCACTGAAGCTTTCTTT. Amino acids: CASSVVTMGPLTEAFF.